This T cell receptor (beta chain) derives from a study of T-cell reconstitution after alpha-beta-depleted transplantation in children. Study outcomes and limitations: As was reported, about two months after transplant, alpha-beta T cells came from several hundred expanded graft clones. Recipient T cells and thymic progenitors that survived gave rise to the high TCRbeta diversity observed at day 60 in some patients. From newly produced T cells came most of the T-cell counts and diversity one year after transplant.

Concerning this clonotype: As yet, its antigen is unknown.

Unique molecular identifiers were used in preparing the TCRbeta library. TCRdb reprocessed the PCR reads via MiXCR and lists one record per CDR3 protein. The sample contains 700,000 to 950,000 distinct CDR3 sequences, less than 20% of which appear only once. This sample comprised PBMCs, mostly from graft donor cells, obtained 360 days after TCRalphabeta/CD19-depleted stem cell transplant. The receptor was derived from a male patient younger than 18 who had a stem cell transplant for acute lymphoblastic leukemia, so the T cells may come from the graft donor.

CDR3 nucleotide sequence: TGCGCCAGCAGCTTGGTGACTAGCGGATTCTACGAGCAGTACTTC. It codes for CASSLVTSGFYEQYF. The V and J genes are TRBV5-1 and TRBJ2-7; TRBD2 agrees at 9 bases. With 0 bases clipped from V and 3 bases from J, the junction kept 4 bases outside the gene matches. Germline lookup yields CDR1 SGHRS and CDR2 YFSETQ. The CDR3 contains 15 residues.